The rows below give T cell receptor beta chains drawn from one sample of a study of breast tumors, draining lymph nodes, adjacent tissues. A single record per CDR3 protein comes from TCRdb applying MiXCR to the multiplex PCR reads. Among tens of thousands of distinct CDR3 sequences listed, roughly two fifths were seen once. The sample comprised breast tumor tissue. The receptors come from a female donor with breast cancer. Some clones in this sample may be carry-over from other donors' samples. Each CDR3 is given with its conserved first and last residue. A D gene is named only where the DNA matches it firmly. Rows give clone size only sometimes, using once, few, many, or a class for an expanded clone.

D	V	size	J	CDR3	DNA
-	TRBV6-2/TRBV6-3	many	TRBJ2-1	CASSIQAGGMNEQFF	TGTGCCAGCAGTATACAAGCAGGAGGGATGAATGAGCAGTTCTTC
-	TRBV20-1	few	TRBJ2-3	CSASKGFSTDTQYF	TGCAGTGCTAGCAAGGGGTTTAGCACAGATACGCAGTATTTT
TRBD1	TRBV29-1	many	TRBJ1-1	CSVERTGGTEAFF	TGCAGCGTTGAGAGGACAGGGGGGACTGAAGCTTTCTTT
TRBD1	TRBV20-1	-	TRBJ1-6	CSASRDRDSPLHF	TGCAGTGCAAGCCGGGACAGGGATTCACCCCTCCACTTT
-	TRBV12-3/TRBV12-4	many	TRBJ2-7	CASSPGLGEQYF	TGTGCCAGCAGTCCCGGTTTAGGGGAGCAGTACTTC
TRBD2	TRBV10-2	medium-sized	TRBJ2-3	CASRPSGRGVTQYF	TGCGCCAGCAGACCTAGCGGGAGAGGTGTTACGCAGTATTTT
-	TRBV7-2	-	TRBJ1-2	CASSFYICSALRARFGYTF	-
-	TRBV4-3	many	TRBJ2-2	CASSQGFGELFF	TGCGCCAGCAGCCAAGGTTTCGGGGAGCTGTTTTTT
TRBD2	TRBV5-1	-	TRBJ2-3	CASSLQTSSATSADTQYF	TGCGCCAGCAGCTTGCAGACGTCTAGCGCGACTAGCGCAGATACGCAGTATTTT
-	TRBV11-2	many	TRBJ2-3	CASSLGGLDTQYF	TGTGCCAGCAGCTTAGGAGGGCTAGATACGCAGTATTTT
TRBD2	TRBV2	-	TRBJ2-1	CASSDVPGLATLFSYNEQFF	TGTGCCAGCAGTGATGTCCCGGGACTAGCGACCCTCTTCTCCTACAATGAGCAGTTCTTC
-	TRBV7-2	many	TRBJ1-3	CASSLGSVSSGNTIYF	TGTGCCAGCAGCTTAGGATCAGTTAGCTCTGGAAACACCATATATTTT
TRBD2	TRBV12-3/TRBV12-4	-	TRBJ2-5	CASRPGAGAGETQYF	TGTGCCAGCAGACCAGGAGCGGGAGCGGGCGAGACCCAGTACTTC
TRBD1	TRBV24-1	large	TRBJ1-2	CATSAGGQERGYTF	TGTGCCACCAGTGCCGGGGGACAGGAAAGAGGCTACACCTTC
-	TRBV7-3	medium-sized	TRBJ2-1	CASSLNYGSYNEQFF	TGTGCCAGCAGCTTAAATTACGGCTCCTACAATGAGCAGTTCTTC
TRBD2	TRBV7-9	-	TRBJ2-1	CASSPLAEIYNEQFF	TGTGCCAGCAGCCCACTAGCGGAGATCTACAATGAGCAGTTCTTC
-	TRBV20-1	many	TRBJ2-7	CSANFLREQYF	TGCAGTGCTAACTTTCTGCGCGAGCAGTACTTC
TRBD2	TRBV20-1	many	TRBJ2-1	CSATGTRSLNEQFF	TGCAGTGCTACCGGGACTAGGTCTCTAAATGAGCAGTTCTTC
TRBD1	TRBV6-2/TRBV6-3	-	TRBJ1-2	CASSPSGQGFHGYTF	TGTGCCAGCAGTCCCTCGGGACAGGGGTTCCATGGCTACACCTTC
TRBD2	TRBV7-2	-	TRBJ2-3	CASSSVLRGALDTQYF	TGTGCCAGCAGCTCAGTTTTGCGGGGGGCGTTAGATACGCAGTATTTT
-	TRBV7-3	once	TRBJ2-1	CASSLSRYNEQFF	TGTGCCAGCAGCTTAAGCAGATACAATGAGCAGTTCTTC
TRBD2	TRBV6-4	-	TRBJ2-2	CASSDRLAGHRGAVF	TGTGCCAGCAGTGACCGTCTAGCGGGACACCGGGGAGCTGTTTTT
TRBD2	TRBV29-1	-	TRBJ2-1	CSLTSGRNNEQFF	TGCAGCCTGACTAGCGGGAGGAACAATGAGCAGTTCTTC
TRBD1	TRBV28	many	TRBJ1-2	CASSLVSEGQSHYGYTF	TGTGCCAGCAGTTTAGTTTCGGAGGGACAGTCCCACTATGGCTACACCTTC
-	TRBV6-1	many	TRBJ2-7	CASSQAAGNTYEQYF	TGTGCCAGCAGTCAAGCGGCGGGGAACACCTACGAGCAGTACTTC
-	TRBV7-3	many	TRBJ2-7	CASSLDRQLSIRKPSYEQYF	TGTGCCAGCAGCCTAGATCGACAGCTAAGTATACGAAAGCCTTCCTACGAGCAGTACTTC
-	TRBV11-3	many	TRBJ2-5	CASSLDLGETQYF	TGTGCCAGCAGCTTAGATCTGGGGGAGACCCAGTACTTC
-	TRBV18	-	TRBJ2-7	CASSGRVAGTLYEQYF	TGTGCCAGCTCAGGGCGTGTGGCAGGGACTCTCTACGAGCAGTACTTC
-	TRBV6-5	many	TRBJ1-2	CASSYSRELYGYTF	TGTGCCAGCAGTTACTCGAGGGAACTTTATGGCTACACCTTC
TRBD2	TRBV14	many	TRBJ2-7	CASSQDRLSGISYEQYF	TGTGCCAGCAGCCAAGATCGGCTTAGCGGGATCTCCTACGAGCAGTACTTC
-	TRBV4-3	many	TRBJ2-7	CASSQDENSYEQYF	TGCGCCAGCAGCCAAGACGAGAACTCCTACGAGCAGTACTTC
-	TRBV12-5	once	TRBJ1-4	CASGLASGGEKLFF	TGTGCTAGTGGTTTAGCCTCCGGGGGTGAAAAACTGTTTTTT
TRBD2	TRBV7-2	-	TRBJ2-1	CASTRLADNEQSF	TGTGCCAGCACCAGACTAGCGGACAATGAGCAGTCCTTC
-	TRBV5-6	medium-sized	TRBJ2-7	CASSKRRGRGYEQYF	TGTGCCAGCAGCAAGCGGAGAGGCAGGGGTTACGAGCAGTACTTC
-	TRBV30	many	TRBJ2-3	CAWSRSTDTQYF	TGTGCCTGGAGTAGGAGCACAGATACGCAGTATTTT
TRBD1	TRBV7-6	-	TRBJ2-7	CARAGDRGIYEQYF	TGTGCTAGAGCTGGAGACAGGGGTATCTACGAGCAGTACTTC
-	TRBV28	once	TRBJ2-7	CASSSGNTYEQYF	TGTGCCAGCAGTTCCGGGAATACCTACGAGCAGTACTTC
TRBD1	TRBV6-1	-	TRBJ1-1	CASSQGATEAFF	TGTGCCAGCTCTCAGGGGGCAACTGAAGCTTTCTTT
TRBD1	TRBV2	many	TRBJ1-5	CAKSRDRNQPQHF	TGTGCCAAGTCCCGGGACAGGAATCAGCCCCAGCATTTT
TRBD1	TRBV11-3	few	TRBJ1-6	CAGSLGRGDNSPLHF	TGTGCCGGCAGCTTAGGCAGGGGGGATAACTCACCCCTCCACTTT